This T cell receptor (beta chain) was retrieved from a study of cytomegalovirus exposure and HLA in healthy donors. Whole-study findings and limits: Later analysis found that TCR beta chains associated with HLA were more clonally expanded than other, equally common chains. Per published reports, the classifier diagnosed cytomegalovirus status with high specificity and sensitivity. Researchers counted around 160 TCR beta chains as cytomegalovirus-associated. Confirmation in vitro established that three CMV-associated chains were specific for CMV antigens.

The PCR was carried out with 60 Vbeta primers and 13 Jbeta primers. Using immunoSEQ multiplex PCR, the repertoire was profiled, and TCRdb retains in-frame clones only, with some absent. The repertoire has roughly 250,000 clones, 80% to 90% of them found once; the top ten carry 1.5% to 2%. A few counts support this clone. Its antigen is not known. After removal of 6 bases from V and 1 base from J, the junction contained 6 bases not matched to a gene. This CDR3 contains 15 residues. Germline lookup yields CDR1 MNHNY and CDR2 SVGAGI (reference sequence). What was sequenced was PBMCs. This TCR was sampled from a woman in her 40s in good health and CMV-seropositive. The gene calls are TRBV6-6 and TRBJ1-5; 7 bases map to TRBD1. The CDR3 sequence: CASRVQDRSNQPQHF. In nucleotides, the CDR3 is TGTGCCAGCAGGGTCCAGGACAGGAGCAATCAGCCCCAGCATTTT.